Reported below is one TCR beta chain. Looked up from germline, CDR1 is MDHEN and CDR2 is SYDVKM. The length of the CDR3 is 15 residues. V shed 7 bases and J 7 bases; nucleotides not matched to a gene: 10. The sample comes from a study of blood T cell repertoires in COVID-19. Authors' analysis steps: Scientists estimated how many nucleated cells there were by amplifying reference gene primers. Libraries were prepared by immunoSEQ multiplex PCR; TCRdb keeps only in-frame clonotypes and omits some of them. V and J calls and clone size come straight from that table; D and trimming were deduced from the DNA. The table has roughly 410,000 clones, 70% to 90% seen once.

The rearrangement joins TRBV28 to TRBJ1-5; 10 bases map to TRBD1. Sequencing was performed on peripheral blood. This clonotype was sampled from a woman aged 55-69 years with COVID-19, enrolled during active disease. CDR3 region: CASTSGTGVYQPQHF. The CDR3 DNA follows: TGTGCCAGCACTTCGGGGACAGGGGTGTACCAGCCCCAGCATTTT. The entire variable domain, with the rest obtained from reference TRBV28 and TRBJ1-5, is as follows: DVKVTQSSRYLVKRTGEKVFLECVQDMDHENMFWYRQDPGLGLRLIYFSYDVKMKEKGDIPEGYSVSREKKERFSLILESASTNQTSMYLCASTSGTGVYQPQHFGDGTRLSIL.